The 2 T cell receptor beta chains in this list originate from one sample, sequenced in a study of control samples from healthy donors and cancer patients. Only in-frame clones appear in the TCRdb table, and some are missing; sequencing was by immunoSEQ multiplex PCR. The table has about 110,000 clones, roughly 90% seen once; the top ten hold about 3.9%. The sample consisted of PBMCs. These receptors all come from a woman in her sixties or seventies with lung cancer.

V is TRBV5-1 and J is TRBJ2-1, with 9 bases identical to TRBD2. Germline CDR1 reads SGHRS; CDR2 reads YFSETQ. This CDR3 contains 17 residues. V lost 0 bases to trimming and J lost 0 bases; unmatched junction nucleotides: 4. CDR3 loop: CASSLAASGISYNEQFF. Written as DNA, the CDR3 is TGCGCCAGCAGCTTGGCGGCTAGCGGGATCTCCTACAATGAGCAGTTCTTC.

The CDR3 region is CASSAPIDYNEQFF. The CDR3 nucleotides are TGTGCCAGCTCGGCCCCAATAGATTACAATGAGCAGTTCTTC. This chain links TRBV5-4 with TRBJ2-1; D call uncertain. V lost 7 bases to trimming and J lost 4 bases, with 15 bases between them. Per the germline V gene, CDR1 is SGHNT and CDR2 is YYREEE (reference sequence). The CDR3 extends over 14 amino acids.